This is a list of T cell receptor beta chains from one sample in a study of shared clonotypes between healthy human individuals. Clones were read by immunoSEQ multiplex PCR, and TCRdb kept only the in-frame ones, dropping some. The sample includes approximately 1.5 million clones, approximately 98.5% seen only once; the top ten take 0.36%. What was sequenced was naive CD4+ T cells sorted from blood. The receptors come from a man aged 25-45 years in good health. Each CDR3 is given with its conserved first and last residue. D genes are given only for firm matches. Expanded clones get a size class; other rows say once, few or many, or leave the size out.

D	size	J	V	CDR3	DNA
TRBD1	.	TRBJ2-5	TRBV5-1	CASSNGQGAADITQYF	TGCGCCAGCAGCAATGGACAGGGTGCCGCCGATATCACCCAGTACTTC
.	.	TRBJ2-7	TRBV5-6	CASSLLSSYEQYF	TGTGCCAGCAGCTTATTATCGTCCTACGAGCAGTACTTC
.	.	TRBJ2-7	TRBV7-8	CASSGSRVRGYEQYF	TGTGCCAGCAGCGGAAGCAGGGTCCGGGGGTACGAGCAGTACTTC
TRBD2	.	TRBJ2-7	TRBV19	CASSPALAGGSYEQYF	TGTGCCAGTAGTCCCGCCCTAGCGGGAGGATCCTACGAGCAGTACTTC
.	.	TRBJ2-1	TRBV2	CASRSDVDEQFF	TGTGCCAGCAGGTCCGATGTAGATGAGCAGTTCTTC
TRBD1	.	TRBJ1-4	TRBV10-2	CASSETGVRFGEKLFF	TGCGCCAGCAGTGAAACAGGGGTTCGGTTCGGAGAAAAACTGTTTTTT
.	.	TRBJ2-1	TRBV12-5	CASGSGNTYNEQFF	TGTGCTAGTGGGTCGGGGAACACCTACAATGAGCAGTTCTTC
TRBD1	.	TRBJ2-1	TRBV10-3	CAISESRQGNGQFF	TGTGCCATCAGTGAGTCACGACAGGGTAATGGGCAGTTCTTC
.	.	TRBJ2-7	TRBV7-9	CASSPTRGIYEQYF	TGTGCCAGCAGCCCGACCAGGGGCATCTACGAGCAGTACTTC
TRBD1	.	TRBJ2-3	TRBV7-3	CASSRRTGTSRGTDTQYF	TGTGCCAGCAGCCGAAGGACAGGGACCAGCAGGGGCACAGATACGCAGTATTTT
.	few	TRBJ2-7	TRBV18	CASSPVGVPPYEQYF	TGTGCCAGCTCACCTGTCGGCGTGCCACCGTACGAGCAGTACTTC
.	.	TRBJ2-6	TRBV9	CASSVVSSAGANVLTF	TGTGCCAGCAGCGTAGTAAGTTCTGCCGGGGCCAACGTCCTGACTTTC
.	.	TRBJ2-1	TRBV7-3	CASSFTGLSGYNEQFF	TGTGCCAGCAGCTTTACCGGACTTTCCGGGTACAATGAGCAGTTCTTC
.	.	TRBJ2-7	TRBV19	CASSPGHDYEQYF	TGTGCCAGTAGCCCGGGACACGACTACGAGCAGTACTTC
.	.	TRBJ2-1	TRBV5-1	CASSTTRYNEQFF	TGCGCCAGCAGCACGACCAGATACAATGAGCAGTTCTTC
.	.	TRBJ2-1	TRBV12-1	CASSFGETSGNYNEQFF	TGTGCCAGCAGCTTTGGGGAGACTAGCGGGAATTACAATGAGCAGTTCTTC
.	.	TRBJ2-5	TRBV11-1	CASSSGWGLYQETQYF	TGTGCCAGCAGCTCGGGGTGGGGCCTTTACCAAGAGACCCAGTACTTC
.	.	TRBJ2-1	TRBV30	CAWRYPGTAFWFF	TGTGCCTGGAGGTACCCCGGGACTGCCTTTTGGTTCTTC
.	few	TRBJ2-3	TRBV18	CASSPNTDTQYF	TGTGCCAGCTCACCGAACACAGATACGCAGTATTTT
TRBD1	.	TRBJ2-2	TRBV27	CASSRTTGRNTGELFF	TGTGCCAGCAGCCGAACGACAGGGCGGAACACCGGGGAGCTGTTTTTT
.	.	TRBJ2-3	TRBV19	CASSKPIGADTQYF	TGTGCCAGTAGTAAACCGATAGGGGCAGATACGCAGTATTTT
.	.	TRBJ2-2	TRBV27	CASRSHTRTGELFF	TGTGCCAGCAGGTCCCACACTAGGACCGGGGAGCTGTTTTTT
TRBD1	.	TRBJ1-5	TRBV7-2	CASSVDRGQGQPQHF	TGTGCCAGCAGCGTCGACAGGGGGCAGGGCCAGCCCCAGCATTTT
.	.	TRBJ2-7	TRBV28	CASSAPGRGYEQYF	TGTGCCAGCAGCGCCCCTGGCAGGGGCTACGAGCAGTACTTC
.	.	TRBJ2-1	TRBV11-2	CASSLRDLNNEQFF	TGTGCCAGCAGCTTACGGGACCTAAACAATGAGCAGTTCTTC
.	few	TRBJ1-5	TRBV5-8	CASRWAGSQPQHF	TGTGCCAGCAGGTGGGCAGGGTCTCAGCCCCAGCATTTT
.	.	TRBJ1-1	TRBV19	CASSPWTVNTEAFF	TGTGCCAGTAGTCCATGGACAGTGAACACTGAAGCTTTCTTT
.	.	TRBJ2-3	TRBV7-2	CASSLDSSTDTQYF	TGTGCCAGCAGCTTAGACAGTAGCACAGATACGCAGTATTTT
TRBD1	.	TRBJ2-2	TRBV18	CASSPRRQGTNTGELFF	TGTGCCAGCTCACCCAGAAGACAGGGCACGAACACCGGGGAGCTGTTTTTT
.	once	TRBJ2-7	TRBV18	CASSPMGLAVIPYEQYF	TGTGCCAGCTCACCAATGGGGCTAGCCGTTATTCCCTACGAGCAGTACTTC
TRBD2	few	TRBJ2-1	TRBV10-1	CASSGGRSSYNEQFF	TGCGCCAGCAGTGGCGGGAGGAGCTCCTACAATGAGCAGTTCTTC
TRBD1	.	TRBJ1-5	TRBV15	CATSLTGGRNQPQHF	TGTGCCACCAGCCTCACAGGGGGCCGCAATCAGCCCCAGCATTTT
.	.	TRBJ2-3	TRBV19	CASSLAGGQGTQYF	TGTGCCAGTAGCCTAGCGGGCGGACAGGGTACGCAGTATTTT
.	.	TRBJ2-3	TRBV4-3	CASSQGESTDTQYF	TGCGCCAGCAGCCAAGGAGAGAGCACAGATACGCAGTATTTT
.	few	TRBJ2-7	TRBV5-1	CASSSRGHQVHEQYF	TGCGCCAGCAGCTCTCGGGGACACCAAGTTCACGAGCAGTACTTC
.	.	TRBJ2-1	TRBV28	CASRPVEWSSYNEQFF	TGTGCCAGCCGCCCCGTTGAGTGGAGCTCCTACAATGAGCAGTTCTTC
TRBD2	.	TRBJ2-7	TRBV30	CAWMLAGVYEQYF	TGTGCCTGGATGTTAGCGGGAGTTTACGAGCAGTACTTC
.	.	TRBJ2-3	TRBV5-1	CASSLNPGTDTQYF	TGCGCCAGCAGCCTAAACCCAGGCACAGATACGCAGTATTTT
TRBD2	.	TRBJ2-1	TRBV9	CASSVGGRDAYNEQFF	TGTGCCAGCAGCGTAGGGGGGAGGGACGCCTACAATGAGCAGTTCTTC
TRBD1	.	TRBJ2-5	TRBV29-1	CSVGKSTGELGTQYF	TGCAGCGTCGGAAAGTCGACAGGGGAATTGGGGACCCAGTACTTC
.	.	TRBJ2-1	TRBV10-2	CASKRVAGQLIVSEQFF	TGCGCCAGCAAGAGGGTAGCGGGACAGCTTATTGTGAGTGAGCAGTTCTTC
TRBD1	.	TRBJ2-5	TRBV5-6	CASSLGTGEEQYF	TGTGCCAGCAGCCTGGGGACAGGGGAGGAGCAGTACTTC
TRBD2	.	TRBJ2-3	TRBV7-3	CASSLGLDTDTQYF	TGTGCCAGCAGCTTGGGACTAGACACAGATACGCAGTATTTT
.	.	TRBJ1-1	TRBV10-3	CAIPPGATHLLDMNTEAFF	TGTGCCATACCACCGGGGGCAACGCACCTACTCGACATGAACACTGAAGCTTTCTTT
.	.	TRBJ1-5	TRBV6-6	CASSYRGGSNQPQHF	TGTGCCAGCAGTTACCGCGGGGGTAGCAATCAGCCCCAGCATTTT
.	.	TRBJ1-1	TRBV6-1	CASRDAYTEAFF	TGTGCCAGCAGGGATGCCTACACTGAAGCTTTCTTT